Below, 28 T cell receptor beta chains from the same sample are listed, as sequenced in a study of blood T cell repertoires in COVID-19. Only in-frame clones appear in the TCRdb table, and some are missing; sequencing was by immunoSEQ multiplex PCR. Counted here are some 80,000 clones, more than 75% occurring once; the ten biggest clones make up around 11%. Source material: peripheral blood. These receptors came from a human donor in a cohort sampled during active COVID-19.

The J gene is TRBJ2-2, the V gene TRBV21-1; the table names TRBD1, a call not compared with the DNA. TRBV21-1 is assigned pseudogene status. The length of the CDR3 is 17 residues. CDR3 sequence reads: CASNYLWDSLNTGELFF. The CDR3 DNA sequence: TGTGCCAGCAACTACCTGTGGGACAGCTTAAACACCGGGGAGCTGTTTTTT.

The rearrangement joins TRBV5-1 to TRBJ2-7; unclear D gene. CDR3 length: 12 amino acids. Germline V lookup: CDR1 SGHRS, CDR2 YFSETQ. Trimming cost V 4 bases and J 5 bases, with 10 bases left between them. CDR3 sequence reads: CASSEVGHEQYF. The CDR3 DNA reads TGCGCCAGCAGCGAAGTTGGCCACGAGCAGTACTTC.

In this sample, this clone turned up a few times. The V and J genes are TRBV2 and TRBJ1-5; TRBD1 matches at 8 bases. J was trimmed by 5 bases and V by 3 bases; bases with no gene match: 6. The CDR3 contains 15 residues. Germline loops: CDR1 SNHLY, CDR2 FYNNEI. The CDR3 region has the DNA TGTGCCAGCAGTGAGGATTCAGGGGGCGATCAGCCCCAGCATTTT. Amino acids: CASSEDSGGDQPQHF.

The chain is built from TRBV19 and TRBJ1-4, with a tentative D call TRBD1 (6 bases). This CDR3 is 13 amino acids long. V was pared by 10 bases and J by 8 bases, with 17 bases between. CDR1 is LNHDA, CDR2 SQIVND, per germline (reference sequence). CDR3 nucleotides: TGTGCCACAAACAGGGACCCTGGAGAAAAACTGTTTTTT. It specifies CATNRDPGEKLFF.

The chain employs TRBV30 and TRBJ2-3; D possibly corresponds to TRBD2 (6 bases). From germline, CDR1 is GTSNPN and CDR2 SVGIG (reference sequence). V was trimmed by 7 bases and J by 1 base, leaving 12 bases between them. CDR3 length: 13 residues. The DNA for the CDR3 is TGTGCCTTGGAGGGGAAAGGCACAGATACGCAGTATTTT. Protein: CALEGKGTDTQYF.

This sequence joins TRBV5-6 and TRBJ1-2; 7 bases match TRBD1. This CDR3 has 14 amino acids. V was pared by 4 bases and J by 4 bases, with 7 bases of the junction left unmatched. CDR1 and CDR2 (germline): SGHDT, YYEEEE. The CDR3 is CASSAPGTAYGYTF. In DNA, the CDR3 is TGTGCCAGCAGCGCTCCAGGGACAGCCTATGGCTACACCTTC.

This CDR3 is CASSLAEETGYYEQYF. The CDR3 DNA follows: TGCGCCAGCAGCTTGGCAGAAGAGACAGGTTACTACGAGCAGTACTTC. This chain uses TRBV5-1 with TRBJ2-7; D is possibly TRBD1 (6 bases). The CDR3 is 16 residues long. Germline V lookup: CDR1 SGHRS, CDR2 YFSETQ. Trimming removed 0 bases from V and 3 bases from J, with 16 bases in between.

The rearrangement joins TRBV5-1 to TRBJ2-1; 7 bases map to TRBD1. There are 15 residues in the CDR3. In germline, CDR1 is SGHRS, CDR2 YFSETQ. V dropped 4 bases and J dropped 0; count of bases not matched to a gene: 4. The CDR3 is CASSPGQPSYNEQFF. The CDR3 DNA is TGCGCCAGCAGCCCGGGACAGCCCTCCTACAATGAGCAGTTCTTC.

This chain uses TRBV13 with TRBJ1-3, with 9 nucleotides matching TRBD1. The CDR3 is 17 amino acids. J lost 2 bases, V lost 7 bases, and 12 bases had no gene match. Germline assignment: CDR1 PRHDT and CDR2 FYEKMQ (reference sequence). The CDR3 here is CASKRTTGGFAGNTIYF. CDR3 nucleotide sequence: TGTGCCAGCAAGAGAACAACAGGGGGCTTTGCTGGAAACACCATATATTTT.

The V call is TRBV7-9, the J call TRBJ2-7; TRBD2 matches at 9 bases. Germline lookup yields CDR1 SEHNR and CDR2 FQNEAQ (reference sequence). This CDR3 contains 14 residues. V shed 5 bases, J shed 2 bases, and the junction held 4 bases outside the gene matches. CDR3 coding DNA: TGTGCCAGCAGCCCGACTAGCGGTACCTACGAGCAGTACTTC. It codes for CASSPTSGTYEQYF.

The chain has TRBV7-2 and TRBJ2-7, with D perhaps TRBD2 (7 bases). The CDR3 has 15 amino acids. The V gene lost 1 base and the J gene lost 2 bases, with 12 bases spanning the gap. CDR1 is SGHTA and CDR2 is FQGNSA in the germline V gene. The CDR3 DNA reads TGTGCCAGCAGCTTAGGGGGGGGCACCACCTACGAGCAGTACTTC. Its protein product is CASSLGGGTTYEQYF.

The V and J genes are TRBV28 and TRBJ1-2; D uncertain. V lost 6 bases and J lost 8, with 10 bases in between. The germline V gene encodes CDR1 MDHEN and CDR2 SYDVKM. The CDR3 consists of 11 residues. CDR3 in DNA: TGTGCCAGCAGCGGCACCGGGGGCTACACCTTC. Translation gives CASSGTGGYTF.

The rearrangement joins TRBV7-6 to TRBJ1-3, with D uncertain. The CDR3 totals 15 residues. Germline assignment: CDR1 SGHVS and CDR2 FNYEAQ. V shed 0 bases and J shed 0 bases, with 6 bases lying between them. The DNA of the CDR3 is TGTGCCAGCAGCTTAGCTGCGGACTCTGGAAACACCATATATTTT. Amino acid sequence: CASSLAADSGNTIYF.

This chain uses TRBV15 with TRBJ1-5; 7 positions agree with TRBD1. With V trimmed by 6 bases and J by 2 bases, 7 bases remained unmatched. The length of the CDR3 is 15 residues. Germline values: CDR1 LNHNV, CDR2 YYDKDF (reference sequence). The CDR3: CATRPQGTGNQPQHF. Written as DNA, the CDR3 is TGTGCCACCAGGCCACAGGGGACGGGCAATCAGCCCCAGCATTTT.

This chain joins TRBV29-1 and TRBJ2-3; 11 bases are a match to TRBD2. CDR3 length: 14 amino acids. The J segment lost 2 bases and the V segment lost 4 bases, leaving 2 bases of the junction unmatched. CDR1 SQVTM and CDR2 ANQGSEA come from the germline V gene. DNA for the CDR3: TGCAGCGTTGCGGGACTAGCGGTCACAGATACGCAGTATTTT. Its translation is CSVAGLAVTDTQYF.

The rearrangement links TRBV11-2 to TRBJ1-1; TRBD1 might be the D (6 bases). V lost 4 bases and J 4 bases, leaving 7 bases between the germline ends. Germline V gene data show CDR1 as SGHAT and CDR2 as FQNNGV. There are 12 residues in the CDR3. CDR3: CASSYRVTEAFF. As DNA, the CDR3 is TGTGCCAGCAGCTACAGGGTCACTGAAGCTTTCTTT.

This clone showed up just once. This chain uses TRBV18 with TRBJ2-7; D not resolved. The CDR3 length is 13 residues. V shed 3 bases and J shed 3 bases, with 9 bases lying between them. Germline lookup yields CDR1 KGHSH and CDR2 LQKENI. CDR3 coding DNA: TGTGCCAGCTCACCGGAGCTTATCTACGAGCAGTACTTC. As protein: CASSPELIYEQYF.

This clone was seen more than once but under ten times. At the DNA level, this CDR3 is encoded by other sequences in the same sample as well. The chain combines TRBV7-3 with TRBJ1-1; maybe TRBD1 (5 bases). The CDR3 runs 14 residues. V was cut by 2 bases and J by 5 bases, with 12 bases left in between. Germline CDR1 is SGHTA and CDR2 is FQGTGA. As DNA, the CDR3 is TGTGCCAGCAGCTTATTGGGCAGGGATACTGAAGCTTTCTTT. It yields the protein CASSLLGRDTEAFF.

The chain has TRBV2 and TRBJ1-1; 10 nucleotides match TRBD1. The germline V gene encodes CDR1 SNHLY and CDR2 FYNNEI. The CDR3 has 16 amino acids. Trimming removed 5 bases from V and 0 bases from J; junction bases left unmatched: 6. The DNA for the CDR3 is TGTGCCAGCAGTCCCCGGACAGGGGGAGTGAACACTGAAGCTTTCTTT. It encodes CASSPRTGGVNTEAFF.

The chain has TRBV11-1 and TRBJ2-6, with D possibly TRBD1 on 5 matching bases. Deletions cut 1 base from V and 2 bases from J, with 9 bases between. CDR3 length: 16 residues. Germline CDR1 is SGHAT and CDR2 is FQDESV (reference sequence). Here the CDR3 reads CASSLGPGTGANVLTF. The CDR3 region has the DNA TGTGCCAGCAGCTTAGGGCCAGGGACTGGGGCCAACGTCCTGACTTTC.

The chain combines TRBV6-1 with TRBJ2-5, with 8 positions matching TRBD2. V trimming: 2 bases; J trimming: 7 bases; junction bases outside the gene matches: 15. The CDR3 is made up of 17 amino acids. Germline V gene lookup returns CDR1 MNHNS and CDR2 SASEGT. The CDR3 sequence: CASSEWMTGGLGTTQYF. CDR3 DNA sequence: TGTGCCAGCAGTGAATGGATGACGGGGGGGTTAGGAACGACCCAGTACTTC.

The chain joins TRBV19 to TRBJ1-5; no clear D. The CDR3 runs 13 residues. CDR1 LNHDA and CDR2 SQIVND come from the germline V gene (reference sequence). Trimming took 5 bases from V and 5 from J, leaving 10 bases between them. The CDR3 region is CASSSREDQPQHF. CDR3 nucleotides: TGTGCCAGTAGTTCCCGGGAGGATCAGCCCCAGCATTTT.

This clone has a single count. The rearrangement joins TRBV6-5 to TRBJ2-1; weak D call: TRBD2 (6 bases). This CDR3 region has 15 residues. V was shortened by 6 bases and J by 6 bases, with 18 bases between the two germline ends. Germline V lookup: CDR1 MNHEY, CDR2 SVGAGI. This chain's CDR3 is CASRVSWTTSNEQFF. The CDR3 region has the DNA TGTGCCAGCAGGGTTTCCTGGACTACGTCCAATGAGCAGTTCTTC.

J is TRBJ2-5 and V is TRBV5-1, with D perhaps matching TRBD1 (6 bases). This CDR3 region has 15 residues. The V end was cut by 2 bases, the J end by 4 bases, with 15 bases between. Germline V lookup: CDR1 SGHRS, CDR2 YFSETQ. The CDR3 region has the DNA TGCGCCAGCAGCTTAGCCCTGGCAGGGGCAGAGACCCAGTACTTC. It codes for CASSLALAGAETQYF.

The J gene is TRBJ2-1, the V gene TRBV2, with D perhaps matching TRBD1 (6 bases). This CDR3 is built from 15 residues. V was shortened by 1 base and J by 4 bases, with 11 bases between the two germline ends. CDR1 and CDR2 from the germline V gene are SNHLY and FYNNEI. DNA of the CDR3: TGTGCCAGCAGTGAAGAGGCAGGGGTTTACAATGAGCAGTTCTTC. It yields the protein CASSEEAGVYNEQFF.

J is TRBJ1-3 and V is TRBV30; D is ambiguous. The CDR3 has 11 residues. Germline values: CDR1 GTSNPN, CDR2 SVGIG (reference sequence). V was clipped by 3 bases and J by 11 bases, with 11 bases between them. CDR3 sequence: CAWSDRVSIYF. DNA for the CDR3: TGTGCCTGGAGCGACCGGGTCTCCATATATTTT.

This clone was found once. The chain carries TRBV6-5 and TRBJ2-5; 13 bases match TRBD2. The V segment lost 6 bases and the J segment 9 bases; nucleotides outside the gene matches: 7. The germline V gene encodes CDR1 MNHEY and CDR2 SVGAGI. The CDR3 runs 14 residues. This chain's CDR3 is CASRSPGLAGSQYF. CDR3 in DNA: TGTGCCAGCAGGTCCCCGGGACTAGCGGGGTCCCAGTACTTC.

This clone has only a few counts. The CDR3 is CASRDMNTEAFF. The CDR3 bases are TGTGCCAGTAGAGACATGAACACTGAAGCTTTCTTT. V usage is TRBV19 and J usage is TRBJ1-1; D not resolved. Germline CDR1 reads LNHDA; CDR2 reads SQIVND (reference sequence). V was pared by 6 bases and J by 0 bases, with 5 bases between. This CDR3 region has 12 residues.